This T cell receptor (beta chain) was captured in a study of T-cell reconstitution after alpha-beta-depleted transplantation in children. As it was prepared, the TCRbeta library received unique molecular identifiers. TCRdb recomputed calls from the PCR reads with MiXCR, one row per CDR3 protein. The sample contains about 78,000 distinct CDR3 sequences, roughly 13% of which appear only once. The junction had 7 bases not matched to a gene; V was cut back by 6 bases and J by 12 bases. This CDR3 comprises 12 residues. The germline CDR1 and CDR2 sequences are MNHEY and SVGAGI. This clonotype was detected ten times or more.

The V gene is TRBV6-5, the J gene TRBJ2-1; 8 bases map to TRBD2. The sample here was PBMCs, mostly from graft donor cells, taken 180 days after TCRalphabeta/CD19-depleted stem cell transplant. The clonotype originates from a male patient under 10 years old who had a stem cell transplant for acute lymphoblastic leukemia, so the T cells may come from the graft donor. CDR3 sequence (DNA): TGTGCCAGCAGGCACGGGACTAGACCGCAGTTCTTC. This encodes CASRHGTRPQFF.